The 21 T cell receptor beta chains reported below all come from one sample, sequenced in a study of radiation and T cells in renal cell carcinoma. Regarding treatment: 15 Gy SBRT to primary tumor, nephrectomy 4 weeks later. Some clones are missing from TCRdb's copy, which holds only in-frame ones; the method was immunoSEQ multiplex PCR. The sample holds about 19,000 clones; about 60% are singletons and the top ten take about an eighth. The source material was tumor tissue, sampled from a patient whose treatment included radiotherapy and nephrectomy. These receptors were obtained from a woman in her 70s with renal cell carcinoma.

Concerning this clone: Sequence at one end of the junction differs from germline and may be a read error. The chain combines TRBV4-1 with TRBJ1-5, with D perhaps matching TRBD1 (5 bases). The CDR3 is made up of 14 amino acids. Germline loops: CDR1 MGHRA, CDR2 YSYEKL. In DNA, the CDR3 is TGTGCCAGCAGCCAAGATCCAGGGTGGGAGCCCCAGCATTTT. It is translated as CASSQDPGWEPQHF.

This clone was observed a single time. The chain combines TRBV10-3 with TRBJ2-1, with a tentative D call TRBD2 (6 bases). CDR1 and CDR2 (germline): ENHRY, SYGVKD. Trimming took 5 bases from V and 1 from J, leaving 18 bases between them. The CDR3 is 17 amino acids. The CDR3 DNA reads TGTGCCATCAGTCCTTTCCTAGCGTCCTTGTCCTACAATGAGCAGTTCTTC. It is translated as CAISPFLASLSYNEQFF.

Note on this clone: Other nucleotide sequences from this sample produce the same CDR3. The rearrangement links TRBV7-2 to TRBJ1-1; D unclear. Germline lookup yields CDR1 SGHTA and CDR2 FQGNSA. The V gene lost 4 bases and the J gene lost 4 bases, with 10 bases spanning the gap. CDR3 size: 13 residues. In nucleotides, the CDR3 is TGTGCCAGCAGCTCCCTGGTGGGCACTGAAGCTTTCTTT. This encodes CASSSLVGTEAFF.

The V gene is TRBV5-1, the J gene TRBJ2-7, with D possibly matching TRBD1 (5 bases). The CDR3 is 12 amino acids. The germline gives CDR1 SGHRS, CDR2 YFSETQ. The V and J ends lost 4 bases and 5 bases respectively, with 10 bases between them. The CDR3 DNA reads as TGCGCCAGCAGCCCCGAAGGGGACGAGCAGTACTTC. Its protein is CASSPEGDEQYF.

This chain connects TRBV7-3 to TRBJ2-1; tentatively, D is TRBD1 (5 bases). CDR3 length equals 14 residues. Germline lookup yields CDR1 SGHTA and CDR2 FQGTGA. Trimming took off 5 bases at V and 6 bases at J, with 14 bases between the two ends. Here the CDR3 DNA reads TGTGCCAGCAGCCAATCCCAGGGAACCAATGAGCAGTTCTTC. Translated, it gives CASSQSQGTNEQFF.

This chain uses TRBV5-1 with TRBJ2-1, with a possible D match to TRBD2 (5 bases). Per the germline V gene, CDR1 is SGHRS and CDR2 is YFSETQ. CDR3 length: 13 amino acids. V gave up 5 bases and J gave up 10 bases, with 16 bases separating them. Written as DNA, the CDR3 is TGCGCCAGCAGAGGAGGCGGACCTCGCGAGCAGTTCTTC. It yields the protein CASRGGGPREQFF.

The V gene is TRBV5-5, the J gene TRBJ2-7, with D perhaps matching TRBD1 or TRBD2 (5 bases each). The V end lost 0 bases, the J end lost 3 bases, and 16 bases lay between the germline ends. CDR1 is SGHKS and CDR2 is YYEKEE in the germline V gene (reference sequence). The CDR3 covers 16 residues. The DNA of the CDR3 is TGTGCCAGCAGCTTGGCCGGGGCCTCAGACAACTACGAGCAGTACTTC. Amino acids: CASSLAGASDNYEQYF.

This CDR3 is CASSSGVSGGLTGDTQYF. In DNA form, the CDR3 reads TGTGCCAGCAGCTCAGGGGTATCGGGGGGCCTCACGGGAGATACGCAGTATTTT. This rearrangement joins TRBV9 to TRBJ2-3, with D perhaps matching TRBD2 (7 bases). Germline CDR1 reads SGDLS; CDR2 reads YYNGEE. V shed 4 bases and J shed 5 bases, with 26 bases lying between them. This CDR3 contains 18 residues.

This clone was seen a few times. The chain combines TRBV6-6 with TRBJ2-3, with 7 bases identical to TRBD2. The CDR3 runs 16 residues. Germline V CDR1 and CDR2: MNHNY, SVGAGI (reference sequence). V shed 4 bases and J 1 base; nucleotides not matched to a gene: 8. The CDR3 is CASSLGPAGRTDTQYF. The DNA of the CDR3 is TGTGCCAGCAGTTTGGGACCAGCGGGGCGCACAGATACGCAGTATTTT.

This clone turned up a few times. CDR3 sequence reads: CASSVTSGGPPTDTQYF. CDR3 DNA: TGTGCCAGCAGTGTGACTAGCGGGGGGCCTCCCACAGATACGCAGTATTTT. The chain combines TRBV6-1 with TRBJ2-3; 13 positions agree with TRBD2. CDR1 is MNHNS, CDR2 SASEGT, per germline. This CDR3 is built from 17 residues. Germline trimming cut 4 bases from V and 2 bases from J; bases unmatched to any gene: 6.

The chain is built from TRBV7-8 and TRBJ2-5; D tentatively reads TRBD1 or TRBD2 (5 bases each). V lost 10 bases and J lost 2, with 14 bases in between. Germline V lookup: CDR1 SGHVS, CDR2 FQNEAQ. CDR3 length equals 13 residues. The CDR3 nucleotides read TGTGCCACCATTGGGGGAGAACAAGAGACCCAGTACTTC. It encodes CATIGGEQETQYF.

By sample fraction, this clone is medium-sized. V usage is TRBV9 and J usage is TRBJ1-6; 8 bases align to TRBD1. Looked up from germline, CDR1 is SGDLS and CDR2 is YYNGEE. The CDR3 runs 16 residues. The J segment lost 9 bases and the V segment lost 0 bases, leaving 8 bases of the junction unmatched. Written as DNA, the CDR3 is TGTGCCAGCAGCGTAGCAAGTGGACAGGGAGGTTCACCCCTCCACTTT. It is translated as CASSVASGQGGSPLHF.

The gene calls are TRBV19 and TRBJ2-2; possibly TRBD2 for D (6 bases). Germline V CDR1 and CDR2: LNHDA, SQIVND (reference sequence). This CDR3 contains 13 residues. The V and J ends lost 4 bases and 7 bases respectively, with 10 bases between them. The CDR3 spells CASSSWGDGELFF. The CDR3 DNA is TGTGCCAGTAGTAGTTGGGGGGACGGGGAGCTGTTTTTT.

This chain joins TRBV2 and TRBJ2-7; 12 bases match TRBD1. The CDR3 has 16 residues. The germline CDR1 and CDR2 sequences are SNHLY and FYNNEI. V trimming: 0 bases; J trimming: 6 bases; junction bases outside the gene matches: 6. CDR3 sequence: CASSEAMGTGGTEQYF. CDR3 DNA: TGTGCCAGCAGTGAAGCGATGGGGACAGGGGGCACCGAGCAGTACTTC.

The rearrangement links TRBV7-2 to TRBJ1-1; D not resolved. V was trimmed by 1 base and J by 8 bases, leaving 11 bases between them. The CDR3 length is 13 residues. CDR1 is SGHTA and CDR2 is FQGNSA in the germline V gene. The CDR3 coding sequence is TGTGCCAGCAGCTTAGGCAGGCGGGTAGAAGCTTTCTTT. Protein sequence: CASSLGRRVEAFF. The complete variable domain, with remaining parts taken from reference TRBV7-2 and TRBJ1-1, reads GAGVSQSPSNKVTEKGKDVELRCDPISGHTALYWYRQSLGQGLEFLIYFQGNSAPDKSGLPSDRFSAERTGGSVSTLTIQRTQQEDSAVYLCASSLGRRVEAFFGQGTRLTVV.

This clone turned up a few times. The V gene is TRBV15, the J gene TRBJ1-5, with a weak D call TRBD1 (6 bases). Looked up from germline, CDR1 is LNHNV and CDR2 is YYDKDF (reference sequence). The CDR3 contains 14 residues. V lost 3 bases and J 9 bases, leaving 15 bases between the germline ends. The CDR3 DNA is TGTGCCACCAGCAGGCGGGACACCGGTCGGCCCCAGCATTTT. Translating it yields CATSRRDTGRPQHF.

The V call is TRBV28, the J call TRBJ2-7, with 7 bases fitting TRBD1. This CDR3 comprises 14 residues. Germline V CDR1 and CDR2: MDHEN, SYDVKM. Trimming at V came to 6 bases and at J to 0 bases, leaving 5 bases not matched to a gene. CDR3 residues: CASRTTGFSYEQYF. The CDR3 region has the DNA TGTGCCAGCAGGACGACAGGGTTCTCCTACGAGCAGTACTTC.

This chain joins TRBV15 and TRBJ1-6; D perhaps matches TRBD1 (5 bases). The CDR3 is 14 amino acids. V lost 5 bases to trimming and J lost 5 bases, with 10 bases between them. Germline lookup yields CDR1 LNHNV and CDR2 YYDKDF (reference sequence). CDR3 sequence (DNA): TGTGCCACCAGCCGGACAAAGGATAATTCACCCCTCCACTTT. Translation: CATSRTKDNSPLHF. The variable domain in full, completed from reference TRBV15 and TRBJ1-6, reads DAMVIQNPRYQVTQFGKPVTLSCSQTLNHNVMYWYQQKSSQAPKLLFHYYDKDFNNEADTPDNFQSRRPNTSFCFLDIRSPGLGDTAMYLCATSRTKDNSPLHFGNGTRLTVT.

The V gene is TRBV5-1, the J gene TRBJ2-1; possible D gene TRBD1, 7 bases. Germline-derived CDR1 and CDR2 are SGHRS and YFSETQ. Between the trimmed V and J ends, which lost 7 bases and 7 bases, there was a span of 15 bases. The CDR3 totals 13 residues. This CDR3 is CASAGGGRNEQFF. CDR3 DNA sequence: TGCGCCAGCGCCGGAGGGGGCAGGAATGAGCAGTTCTTC.

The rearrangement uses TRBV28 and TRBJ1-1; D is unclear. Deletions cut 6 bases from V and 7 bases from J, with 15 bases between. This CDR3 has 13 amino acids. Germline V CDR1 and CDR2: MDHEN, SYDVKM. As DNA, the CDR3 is TGTGCCAGCAGAGGACTTGGCCGGGGTGAAGCTTTCTTT. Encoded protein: CASRGLGRGEAFF.

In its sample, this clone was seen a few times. Written as DNA, the CDR3 is TGCGCCAGCAGCTTGGAGGCGGGGGGTTTCAACGAGCAGTACTTC. It codes for CASSLEAGGFNEQYF. The chain combines TRBV5-1 with TRBJ2-7, with 8 bases fitting TRBD2. Germline assignment: CDR1 SGHRS and CDR2 YFSETQ. Trimming removed 0 bases from V and 5 bases from J; junction bases left unmatched: 7. The CDR3 is 15 amino acids.